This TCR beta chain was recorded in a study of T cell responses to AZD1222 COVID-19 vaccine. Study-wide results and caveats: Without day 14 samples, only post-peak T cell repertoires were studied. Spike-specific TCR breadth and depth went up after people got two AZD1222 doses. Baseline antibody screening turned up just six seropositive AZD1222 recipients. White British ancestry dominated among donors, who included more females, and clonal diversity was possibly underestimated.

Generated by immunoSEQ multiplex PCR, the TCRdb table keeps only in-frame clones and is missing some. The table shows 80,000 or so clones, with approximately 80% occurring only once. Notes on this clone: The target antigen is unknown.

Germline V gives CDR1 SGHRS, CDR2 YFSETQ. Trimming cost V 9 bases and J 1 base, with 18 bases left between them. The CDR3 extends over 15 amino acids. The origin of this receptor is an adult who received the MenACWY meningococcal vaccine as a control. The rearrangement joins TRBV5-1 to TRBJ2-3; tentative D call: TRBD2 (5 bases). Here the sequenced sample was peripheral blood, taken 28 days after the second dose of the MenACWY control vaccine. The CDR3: CATVIGGTRTDTQYF. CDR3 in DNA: TGCGCCACTGTCATCGGAGGAACGCGCACAGATACGCAGTATTTT.